The clone carrying this TCR beta chain was seen many times. This entry comes from a study of T cells in Graves' hyperthyroidism and ophthalmopathy. What was amplified from RNA transcripts were TCR beta CDR3 regions. The TCR CDR3 was amplified in a first-round RT-PCR using the HTBI primer set. TCRdb passed the multiplex PCR reads through MiXCR, listing each CDR3 protein once. The table has around 56,000 distinct CDR3 sequences, about 50% seen once. Each diagnosis drew on symptoms, thyroxine, TRAb, thyroid ultrasound and orbital computed tomography findings. CDR1 and CDR2 from the germline V gene are SGHRS and YFSETQ. Trimming stripped 4 bases from V and 8 bases from J, with 28 bases between. The CDR3 extends over 18 amino acids.

This chain links TRBV5-1 with TRBJ2-1, with a tentative D call TRBD2 (6 bases). This TCR came from a woman aged 60 to 75 with Graves' ophthalmopathy. Input material: blood. The CDR3 DNA follows: TGCGCCAGCAGCCCCACCTGGAGGGGCCGACCCAGGGCGGATGAGCAGTTCTTC. It translates to CASSPTWRGRPRADEQFF.